Below, 2 T cell receptor beta chains from the same sample are listed, as sequenced in a study of cytomegalovirus exposure and HLA in healthy donors. The PCR employed 60 Vbeta primers together with 13 Jbeta primers. Profiling relied on immunoSEQ multiplex PCR, and the TCRdb table lists in-frame clones only, not all of them. The sample holds some 120,000 clones; roughly four fifths are singletons and the top ten take 22%. Sequencing input: PBMCs. The receptors were sampled from a man aged 25-45 years in good health and CMV-seropositive.

The chain uses TRBV28 and TRBJ1-2, with D perhaps matching TRBD1 (5 bases). The germline V and J ends were trimmed by 10 bases and 0 bases, with 12 bases remaining between them. Germline V gives CDR1 MDHEN, CDR2 SYDVKM. CDR3 length equals 13 residues. The CDR3 DNA sequence: TGTGCCATCTTCGGGGGTTCTAACTATGGCTACACCTTC. As protein: CAIFGGSNYGYTF.

The genes are TRBV5-1 and TRBJ1-3; D may be TRBD1 (6 bases). V shed 3 bases and J shed 8 bases, with 15 bases lying between them. The germline gives CDR1 SGHRS, CDR2 YFSETQ. CDR3 length: 14 amino acids. The CDR3 DNA is TGCGCCAGCAGCTCCGGGACAACTCTGCACACCATATATTTT. This translates into CASSSGTTLHTIYF.